Below, one T cell receptor beta chain is given with its context. What it recognizes is unknown. The V end lost 4 bases, the J end lost 8 bases, and 11 bases lay between the germline ends. Germline V CDR1 and CDR2: ENHRY, SYGVKD. This CDR3 has 12 residues. The sample comes from a study of CD8+ T cells in alopecia areata. The treatment denotes: oral pan-JAK inhibitor, 5-10 mg twice daily. Patients with alopecia areata provided lesional scalp punch biopsies as well as peripheral blood. RNA, once extracted, was reverse transcribed into cDNA for use as the sequencing template. The method was immunoSEQ multiplex PCR; TCRdb's version includes in-frame clones alone and lacks a portion of them. The sample carries 150,000 to 200,000 clones, approximately 52% recorded once. Study-level findings and limits: Scalp clonality and expanded CD8+ clones among the top 100 fell significantly with tofacitinib. Many expanded lesional clones remained in scalp and blood on tofacitinib.

The sequenced sample was CD4+ T cells sorted from blood, obtained at roughly week 58, from a patient treated with tofacitinib. This sequence originates from a human donor with alopecia areata. This rearrangement joins TRBV10-3 to TRBJ1-2, with a possible D match to TRBD1 (5 bases). In DNA, the CDR3 is TGTGCCATCAGTGTCCCCCAGGGAGGCTACACCTTC. Amino acids: CAISVPQGGYTF.